These 6 T cell receptor beta chains came from one sample sequenced in a study of OX40 agonist ivuxolimab in advanced cancers. The method was immunoSEQ multiplex PCR; TCRdb's version includes in-frame clones alone and lacks a portion of them. The data show about 76,000 clones, approximately 83% seen once. The specimen was CD4+ or CD8+ T cells sorted from blood, collected in a trial of the OX40 agonist ivuxolimab. The source of these receptors is an adult with an advanced solid tumor such as melanoma, head and neck, liver or kidney cancer.

This chain joins TRBV15 and TRBJ2-7; D is unresolved. Germline V lookup: CDR1 LNHNV, CDR2 YYDKDF (reference sequence). The CDR3 is made up of 15 amino acids. The V and J ends lost 5 bases and 5 bases respectively, with 19 bases between them. CDR3 sequence (DNA): TGTGCCACCAGCCTCCAATTTCTGGGATCTGACGAGCAGTACTTC. Protein sequence: CATSLQFLGSDEQYF.

The chain employs TRBV30 and TRBJ1-3; no reliable D call. Germline V gene data show CDR1 as GTSNPN and CDR2 as SVGIG (reference sequence). The CDR3 is made up of 11 amino acids. Trimming removed 4 bases from V and 6 bases from J, with 7 bases in between. This CDR3 reads CAWTFKNTIYF. In DNA, the CDR3 is TGTGCCTGGACCTTTAAAAACACCATATATTTT.

The CDR3 bases are TGCGCCAGCAGTTGGACTAGTGGTACCTGGGAGACCCAGTACTTC. Translated: CASSWTSGTWETQYF. This chain uses TRBV10-1 with TRBJ2-5; 7 bases agree with TRBD2. This CDR3 has 15 residues. Germline-derived CDR1 and CDR2 are WNHNN and SYGVQD (reference sequence). V lost 5 bases, J lost 5 bases, and 11 bases stayed unmatched.

The chain combines TRBV7-2 with TRBJ1-4; the D is unclear. Per the germline V gene, CDR1 is SGHTA and CDR2 is FQGNSA. V lost 1 base, J lost 4 bases, and 16 bases lay in between. This CDR3 contains 17 residues. CDR3: CASSLGLSLRGNEKLFF. CDR3 coding DNA: TGTGCCAGCAGCTTAGGCTTGTCACTGCGTGGTAATGAAAAACTGTTTTTT. The full variable domain, with the rest looked up from reference TRBV7-2 and TRBJ1-4, is GAGVSQSPSNKVTEKGKDVELRCDPISGHTALYWYRQSLGQGLEFLIYFQGNSAPDKSGLPSDRFSAERTGGSVSTLTIQRTQQEDSAVYLCASSLGLSLRGNEKLFFGSGTQLSVL.

This chain joins TRBV6-1 and TRBJ1-2; unclear D gene. V dropped 4 bases and J dropped 8 bases, with 14 bases sitting between them. The CDR3 spans 13 residues. Germline loops: CDR1 MNHNS, CDR2 SASEGT. The CDR3 region has the DNA TGTGCCAGCAGTGTTTCGCGGGCGGAGGGCTACACCTTC. Translating gives CASSVSRAEGYTF.

The chain couples TRBV7-2 to TRBJ1-2; D is uncertain. The germline V gene encodes CDR1 SGHTA and CDR2 FQGNSA. Trimming left V 4 bases short and J 8 bases short, with 14 bases between. The CDR3 has 13 residues. The CDR3 is CASSYSQAWGYTF. The CDR3 DNA follows: TGTGCCAGCAGCTATAGCCAGGCCTGGGGCTACACCTTC.